This TCR beta chain stems from a study of T-cell reconstitution after alpha-beta-depleted transplantation in children. Study observations and caveats: Alpha-beta T cells about two months after transplant reportedly derived from several hundred expanded graft clones. At one year after transplant, newly produced T cells mostly accounted for T-cell counts and diversity. The study traced high day-60 TCRbeta diversity in some patients to surviving recipient T cells and thymic progenitors.

CDR1 DFQATT and CDR2 SNEGSKA come from the germline V gene (reference sequence). CDR3 size: 12 residues. Trimming removed 5 bases at V and 5 bases at J, with 12 bases between. Comments on this clonotype: What it binds is not known.

Preparation of the TCRbeta library used unique molecular identifiers. In TCRdb, the PCR reads were re-called with MiXCR into one record per CDR3 protein. The sample holds about 300,000 distinct CDR3 sequences, around 7.1% seen once. This sample comprised peripheral blood, obtained 360 days after TCRalphabeta/CD19-depleted stem cell transplant. The receptor was isolated from a female patient between 2 and 10 years old who had a stem cell transplant for Fanconi anemia, so the T cells may come from the graft donor. The chain carries TRBV20-1 and TRBJ2-5; D is undetermined. In DNA form, the CDR3 reads TGCAGTGCTCTTGACTGGCGGGAGACCCAGTACTTC. Protein product: CSALDWRETQYF.